This T cell receptor (beta chain) was identified in a study of cytomegalovirus exposure and HLA in healthy donors. Germline loops: CDR1 LNHNV, CDR2 YYDKDF (reference sequence). The CDR3 runs 14 residues. The ends were cut back, 0 bases at V and 4 bases at J, with 6 bases in the middle. Details on this clone: At the DNA level, this CDR3 is encoded by other sequences in the same sample as well.

Amplification used 60 Vbeta primers and 13 Jbeta primers. The table came from immunoSEQ multiplex PCR; TCRdb's copy has only in-frame clones and leaves some out. The sample is made up of tens of thousands of clones, and the top ten hold roughly 27% of it. The sequenced sample consisted of PBMCs. The receptor comes from a man aged 40-55 years in good health and CMV-seropositive. The chain uses TRBV15 and TRBJ2-2; possibly TRBD1 for D (6 bases). The DNA for the CDR3 is TGTGCCACCAGCAGAGACAGGGGCACCGGGGAGCTGTTTTTT. This gives the protein CATSRDRGTGELFF.